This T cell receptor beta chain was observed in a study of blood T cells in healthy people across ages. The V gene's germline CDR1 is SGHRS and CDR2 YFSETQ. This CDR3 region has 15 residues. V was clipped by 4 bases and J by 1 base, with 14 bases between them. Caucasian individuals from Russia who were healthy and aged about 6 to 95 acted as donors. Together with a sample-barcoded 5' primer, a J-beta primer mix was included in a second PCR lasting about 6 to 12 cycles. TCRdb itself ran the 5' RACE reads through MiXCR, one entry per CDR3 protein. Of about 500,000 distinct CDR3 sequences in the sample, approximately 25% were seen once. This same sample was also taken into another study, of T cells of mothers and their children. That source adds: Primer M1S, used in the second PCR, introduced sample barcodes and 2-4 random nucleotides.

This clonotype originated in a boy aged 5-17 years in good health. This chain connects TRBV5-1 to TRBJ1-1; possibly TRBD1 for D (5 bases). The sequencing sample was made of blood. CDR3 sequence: CASSTGPVWNTEAFF. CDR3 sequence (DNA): TGCGCCAGCAGCACAGGACCCGTCTGGAACACTGAAGCTTTCTTT.